The clone carrying this TCR beta chain was counted a single time. What it recognizes is unknown. PCR primers comprised 60 Vbeta and 13 Jbeta primers. Generated by immunoSEQ multiplex PCR, the TCRdb table keeps only in-frame clones and is missing some. The sample has 90,000 to 120,000 clones; roughly 88% are singletons. Germline V gene sequence: CDR1 LNHNV, CDR2 YYDKDF (reference sequence). The CDR3 contains 19 residues. V gave up 0 bases and J gave up 4 bases; unmatched junction bases: 16. This sample was taken from a study of cytomegalovirus exposure and HLA in healthy donors. Findings and caveats of the study: Sequencing artifact likely explains a cluster of highly shared sequence variants.

The source of this sequence is a woman between 18 and 29 years old in good health and CMV-seronegative. V is TRBV15 and J is TRBJ2-3; 7 bases match TRBD2. Sequencing input: PBMCs. CDR3 residues: CATSRDIPSRGGGPDTQYF. In nucleotides, the CDR3 is TGTGCCACCAGCAGAGATATCCCCTCTCGCGGGGGTGGGCCAGATACGCAGTATTTT.